The 13 T cell receptor beta chains given below trace back to one sample, sequenced in a study of T cell repertoires in cytomegalovirus infection. Which antigens these TCRs recognize remains unknown. One entry per CDR3 protein results from TCRdb running MiXCR on the reads. The sample includes about 920,000 distinct CDR3 sequences, 31% of them seen just once. Specimen: cultured CD8+ T cells from PBMCs, collected from culture after CMV antigen stimulation. Receptors were obtained from a human donor in good health (CMV status not recorded). Some clones in this sample may be carry-over from other donors' samples.

V is TRBV27 and J is TRBJ2-3, with TRBD2 matching 10 bases. Germline CDR1 reads MNHEY; CDR2 reads SMNVEV (reference sequence). The J segment lost 3 bases and the V segment lost 8 bases, leaving 20 bases of the junction unmatched. There are 19 residues in the CDR3. CDR3 sequence (DNA): TGTGCCAGCGGCCTACTCATTGGGTCAAGCGGGGGGGCTACAGATACGCAGTATTTT. This translates into CASGLLIGSSGGATDTQYF.

The chain carries TRBV7-9 and TRBJ1-1; TRBD1 matches at 8 bases. The CDR3 is made up of 13 amino acids. The J segment lost 10 bases and the V segment lost 5 bases, leaving 9 bases of the junction unmatched. In germline, CDR1 is SEHNR, CDR2 FQNEAQ (reference sequence). The DNA of the CDR3 is TGTGCCAGCAGCGCCCAGGGGGACAGGAGAGCTTTCTTT. Translated: CASSAQGDRRAFF.

This clonotype was counted many times. The J gene is TRBJ1-6, the V gene TRBV12-3 or TRBV12-4; TRBD1 agrees at 8 bases. This CDR3 is 14 amino acids long. The trim removed 6 bases at V and 9 bases at J, leaving 7 bases unmatched. CDR3 nucleotide sequence: TGTGCCAGCAGCGACGACAGGGGTGTTTCACCCCTCCACTTT. Translation gives CASSDDRGVSPLHF.

With respect to this clonotype: A junction end diverges from the germline sequence, so it may reflect a read error. The J gene is TRBJ2-7, the V gene TRBV6-2 or TRBV6-3; 7 nucleotides align to TRBD1. This CDR3 has 15 residues. Germline values: CDR1 MNHEY, CDR2 SVGEGT. As DNA, the CDR3 is TGTGCCAACAGTAAGACAGGGAGCCCATCCTACGAGCAGTACTTC. It yields the protein CANSKTGSPSYEQYF.

The genes are TRBV7-6 and TRBJ2-2, with 8 bases that match TRBD1. CDR1 is SGHVS and CDR2 is FNYEAQ in the germline V gene. The CDR3 extends over 18 amino acids. Germline trimming cut 1 base from V and 1 base from J; bases unmatched to any gene: 8. CDR3 nucleotide sequence: TGTGCCAGCAGCTTAGTCGGCAGGGGGCTCTGGAACACCGGGGAGCTGTTTTTT. Translating it yields CASSLVGRGLWNTGELFF.

In this sample, this clonotype turned up a few times. The J gene is TRBJ2-1, the V gene TRBV6-6, with D possibly being TRBD1 (6 bases). Germline lookup yields CDR1 MNHNY and CDR2 SVGAGI (reference sequence). This CDR3 has 12 amino acids. V was trimmed by 5 bases and J by 6 bases, leaving 8 bases between them. Here the CDR3 reads CASSAQGNEQFF. CDR3 sequence (DNA): TGTGCCAGCAGTGCACAGGGCAATGAGCAGTTCTTC.

This clonotype has ten or more counts. The rearrangement uses TRBV12-3 or TRBV12-4 and TRBJ2-3, with D perhaps TRBD1 (5 bases). This CDR3 comprises 16 residues. V was pared by 1 base and J by 1 base, with 12 bases between. For the CDR3, the DNA is TGTGCCAGCAGTTTAGTTCCAGGGCCGGGCACAGATACGCAGTATTTT. This encodes CASSLVPGPGTDTQYF.

This clonotype was observed a handful of times. This chain connects TRBV19 to TRBJ2-1; D gene ambiguous. CDR1 LNHDA and CDR2 SQIVND come from the germline V gene (reference sequence). Trimming removed 3 bases from V and 0 bases from J, with 9 bases in between. The length of the CDR3 is 15 residues. CDR3 sequence reads: CASSIARSSYNEQFF. Here the CDR3 DNA reads TGTGCCAGTAGTATTGCCAGGAGCTCCTACAATGAGCAGTTCTTC. The variable domain in full, with the rest retrieved from reference TRBV19 and TRBJ2-1, is DGGITQSPKYLFRKEGQNVTLSCEQNLNHDAMYWYRQDPGQGLRLIYYSQIVNDFQKGDIAEGYSVSREKKESFPLTVTSAQKNPTAFYLCASSIARSSYNEQFFGPGTRLTVL.

The gene calls are TRBV19 and TRBJ2-1, with 12 bases fitting TRBD2. Germline V gene sequence: CDR1 LNHDA, CDR2 SQIVND (reference sequence). With V trimmed by 7 bases and J by 9 bases, 10 bases remained unmatched. This CDR3 has 15 amino acids. DNA of the CDR3: TGTGCCAGTACCCTACTAGCGGGGGGCCGGGGTGAGCAGTTCTTC. Protein sequence: CASTLLAGGRGEQFF.

This clonotype was observed a handful of times. V is TRBV13 and J is TRBJ2-3; D is ambiguous. The CDR3 is 14 residues long. The germline V gene has CDR1 PRHDT and CDR2 FYEKMQ (reference sequence). Trimming removed 1 base at V and 8 bases at J, with 13 bases between. The CDR3 region is CASSLAYTLPTQYF. CDR3 in DNA: TGTGCCAGCAGCTTAGCCTACACCCTACCTACGCAGTATTTT.

This clonotype has just a few counts. The chain couples TRBV2 to TRBJ2-7; D might be TRBD1 or TRBD2, each matching 6 bases. Trimming stripped 7 bases from V and 3 bases from J, with 13 bases between. CDR3 length: 13 residues. Looked up from germline, CDR1 is SNHLY and CDR2 is FYNNEI. The CDR3: CASNKGGSYEQYV. Here the CDR3 DNA reads TGTGCCAGCAATAAGGGGGGCAGCTACGAGCAGTACGTC.

The V and J genes are TRBV2 and TRBJ2-2, with 7 positions matching TRBD1. Trimming at V came to 4 bases and at J to 5 bases, leaving 13 bases not matched to a gene. In germline, CDR1 is SNHLY, CDR2 FYNNEI. CDR3 length equals 17 residues. CDR3: CASSGRQGSTSTGELFF. The CDR3 nucleotides are TGTGCCAGCAGTGGGCGACAGGGTTCCACTAGTACCGGGGAGCTGTTTTTT.

This clonotype has just a few counts. The chain is built from TRBV9 and TRBJ2-7; no clear D gene. Germline CDR1 is SGDLS and CDR2 is YYNGEE. CDR3 length: 13 amino acids. The germline V and J ends were trimmed by 4 bases and 6 bases, with 14 bases remaining between them. CDR3 in amino acids: CASSPHSRAEQYF. As DNA, the CDR3 is TGTGCCAGCAGCCCCCACAGTCGGGCCGAGCAGTACTTC.